The 11 T cell receptor beta chains reported below all come from one sample, sequenced in a study of post-analysis software for immune sequencing data. Regarding the study as a whole: The five TRBV segments detected at higher frequency in patients than in controls included TRBV5-6, TRBV5-1 and TRBV20-1.

The authors incorporated unique molecular identifiers into the TCR beta cDNA libraries. One entry per CDR3 protein results from TCRdb running MiXCR on the PCR reads. This table holds 450,000 to 650,000 distinct CDR3 sequences, about 44% found once. No antigen has been identified for these receptors. The material sequenced was blood. The receptors derive from a girl aged 5-17 years with multiple sclerosis.

This clonotype occurred a few times. The chain links TRBV12-3 or TRBV12-4 to TRBJ1-2, with no clear D. This CDR3 has 13 amino acids. Trimming took 1 base from V and 4 from J, leaving 7 bases between them. The CDR3 sequence is CASSLGISYGYTF. The CDR3 DNA reads TGTGCCAGCAGTTTAGGGATCTCCTATGGCTACACCTTC.

Comment on this clonotype: A much larger clonotype is one base distant, so this may be a read error. V and J are TRBV15 and TRBJ2-1, with 9 nucleotides matching TRBD2. Germline-derived CDR1 and CDR2 are LNHNV and YYDKDF (reference sequence). The CDR3 loop spans 14 amino acids. Here the CDR3 reads CATKAGGPYNDQFF. The CDR3 bases are TGTGCCACCAAGGCGGGGGGGCCCTACAATGATCAGTTCTTC.

V usage is TRBV11-1 and J usage is TRBJ2-7; D unclear. V was trimmed by 5 bases and J by 0 bases, leaving 11 bases between them. The CDR3 extends over 14 amino acids. Germline V CDR1 and CDR2: SGHAT, FQDESV (reference sequence). Here the CDR3 reads CASSPLRNSYEQYF. CDR3 DNA sequence: TGTGCCAGCAGCCCCCTGCGAAACTCCTACGAGCAGTACTTC.

Regarding this clonotype: As the CDR3 is not closed by the conserved phenylalanine or tryptophan, this likely results from a read error. Because the CDR3's place on the DNA is in doubt, the DNA is left out and the CDR3 is given as listed by TCRdb. J is TRBJ2-1 and V is TRBV7-2; TRBD1, the D gene given by the table, was not confirmed from the DNA. The CDR3 sequence runs 17 residues, both termini included. Germline V gene data show CDR1 as SGHTA and CDR2 as FQGNSA. This CDR3 is CASSLAPTGEVGYTFGS.

J is TRBJ1-1 and V is TRBV7-6; D gene unclear. This CDR3 spans 13 amino acids. CDR1 is SGHVS and CDR2 is FNYEAQ in the germline V gene. V lost 5 bases and J 4 bases, leaving 11 bases between the germline ends. CDR3 DNA: TGTGCCAGCAGCCGAACCCGGAGCACTGAAGCTTTCTTT. It is translated as CASSRTRSTEAFF.

CDR3 loop: CATSRDRVNEQFF. The CDR3 region has the DNA TGTGCCACCAGCAGAGATCGGGTGAATGAGCAGTTCTTC. The chain recombines TRBV15 with TRBJ2-1; D is unclear. Germline V lookup: CDR1 LNHNV, CDR2 YYDKDF (reference sequence). The V gene lost 0 bases and the J gene lost 7 bases, with 7 bases spanning the gap. The CDR3 covers 13 residues.

This clonotype was detected once. The chain uses TRBV4-1 and TRBJ2-1; D is undetermined. V lost 0 bases and J 0 bases, leaving 9 bases between the germline ends. This CDR3 contains 16 residues. CDR1 is MGHRA, CDR2 YSYEKL, per germline. The CDR3 protein is CASSQEEVSSYNEQFF. The CDR3 nucleotides read TGCGCCAGCAGCCAAGAAGAGGTTAGCTCCTACAATGAGCAGTTCTTC.

The chain combines TRBV6-4 with TRBJ2-1; D remains ambiguous. Trimming cost V 2 bases and J 9 bases, with 8 bases left between them. The CDR3 is made up of 12 amino acids. CDR1 is MRHNA, CDR2 SNTAGT, per germline. The CDR3 spells CASSDLVSEQFF. The CDR3 DNA reads as TGTGCCAGCAGTGACCTAGTTAGTGAGCAGTTCTTC.

This clonotype was counted only a few times. This chain uses TRBV12-3 or TRBV12-4 with TRBJ2-5; the match to TRBD2 covers 10 bases. After removal of 0 bases from V and 2 bases from J, the junction contained 6 bases not matched to a gene. This CDR3 is 17 amino acids long. The CDR3 loop is CASSLAGLAGVQETQYF. DNA for the CDR3: TGTGCCAGCAGTTTAGCAGGGCTAGCGGGAGTACAAGAGACCCAGTACTTC.

The gene calls are TRBV5-1 and TRBJ2-5; TRBD1 matches at 7 bases. Germline V gene sequence: CDR1 SGHRS, CDR2 YFSETQ. V was pared by 3 bases and J by 2 bases, with 10 bases of the junction left unmatched. CDR3 size: 16 residues. The CDR3 nucleotides read TGCGCCAGCAGCTCCGAAGTCGGCAGGGGGCAAGAGACCCAGTACTTC. Translated, it gives CASSSEVGRGQETQYF.

In the case of this clonotype: Just one base apart from a much larger clone, this may be a read error. In DNA, the CDR3 is TGTGTCAGCAGCCCTCCACCTGCGTTCTACGAGCAGTACTTC. This sequence encodes CVSSPPPAFYEQYF. V gene TRBV11-1 combines with J gene TRBJ2-5, with D uncertain. The closer fit of TRBJ2-7 to the DNA end suggests the J call may be wrong. The germline gives CDR1 SGHAT, CDR2 FQDESV (reference sequence). The CDR3 is 14 residues long.